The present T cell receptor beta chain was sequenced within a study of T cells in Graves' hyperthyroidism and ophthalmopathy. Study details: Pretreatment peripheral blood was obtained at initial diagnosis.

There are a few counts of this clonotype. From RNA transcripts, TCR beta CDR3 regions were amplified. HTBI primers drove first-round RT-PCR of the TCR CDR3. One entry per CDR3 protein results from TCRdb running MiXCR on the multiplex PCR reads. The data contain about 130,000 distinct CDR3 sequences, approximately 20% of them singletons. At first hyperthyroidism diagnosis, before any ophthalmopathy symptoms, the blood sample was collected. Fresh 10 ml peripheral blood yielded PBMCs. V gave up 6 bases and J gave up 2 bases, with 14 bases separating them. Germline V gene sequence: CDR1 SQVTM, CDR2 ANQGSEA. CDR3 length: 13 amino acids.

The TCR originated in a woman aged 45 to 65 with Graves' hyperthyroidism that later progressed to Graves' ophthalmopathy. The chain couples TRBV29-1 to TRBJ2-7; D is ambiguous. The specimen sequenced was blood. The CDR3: CSVREPTPYEQYF. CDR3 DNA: TGCAGCGTACGTGAACCCACCCCCTACGAGCAGTACTTC.